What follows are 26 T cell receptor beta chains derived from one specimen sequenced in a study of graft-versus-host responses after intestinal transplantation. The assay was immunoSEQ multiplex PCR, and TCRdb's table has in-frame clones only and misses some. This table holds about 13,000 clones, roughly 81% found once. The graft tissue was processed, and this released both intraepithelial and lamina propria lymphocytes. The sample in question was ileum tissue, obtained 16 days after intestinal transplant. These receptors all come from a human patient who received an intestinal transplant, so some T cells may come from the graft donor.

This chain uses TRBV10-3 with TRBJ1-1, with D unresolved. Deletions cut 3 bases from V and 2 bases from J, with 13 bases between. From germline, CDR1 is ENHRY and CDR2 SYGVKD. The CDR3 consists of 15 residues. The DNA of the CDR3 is TGTGCCATCAGTGAATATGGAGTGAGCAACACTGAAGCTTTCTTT. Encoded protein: CAISEYGVSNTEAFF.

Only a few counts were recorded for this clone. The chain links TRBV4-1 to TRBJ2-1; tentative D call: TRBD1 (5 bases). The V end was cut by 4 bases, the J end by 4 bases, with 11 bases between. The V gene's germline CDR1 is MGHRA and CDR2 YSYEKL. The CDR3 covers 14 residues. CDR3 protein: CASSPPDRYNEQFF. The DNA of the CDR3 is TGCGCCAGCAGCCCCCCCGACAGATACAATGAGCAGTTCTTC.

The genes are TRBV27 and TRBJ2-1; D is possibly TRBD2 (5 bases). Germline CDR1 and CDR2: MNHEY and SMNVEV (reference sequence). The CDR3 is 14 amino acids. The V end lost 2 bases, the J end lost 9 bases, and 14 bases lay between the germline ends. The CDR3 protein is CASSLASNIGEQFF. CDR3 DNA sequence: TGTGCCAGCAGTTTAGCTAGCAATATCGGTGAGCAGTTCTTC.

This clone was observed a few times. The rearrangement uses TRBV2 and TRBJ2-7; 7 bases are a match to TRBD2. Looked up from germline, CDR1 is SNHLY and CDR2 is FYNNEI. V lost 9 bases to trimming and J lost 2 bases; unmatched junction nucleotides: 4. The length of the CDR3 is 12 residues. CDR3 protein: CASRDYPYEQYF. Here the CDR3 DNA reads TGTGCCAGTCGGGACTACCCCTACGAGCAGTACTTC.

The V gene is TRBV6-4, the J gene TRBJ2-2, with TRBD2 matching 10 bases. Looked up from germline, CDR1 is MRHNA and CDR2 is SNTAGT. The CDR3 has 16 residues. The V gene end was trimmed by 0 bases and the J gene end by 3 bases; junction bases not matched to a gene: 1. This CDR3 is CASSDSGTSDTGELFF. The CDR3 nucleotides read TGTGCCAGCAGTGACTCCGGGACTAGCGACACCGGGGAGCTGTTTTTT.

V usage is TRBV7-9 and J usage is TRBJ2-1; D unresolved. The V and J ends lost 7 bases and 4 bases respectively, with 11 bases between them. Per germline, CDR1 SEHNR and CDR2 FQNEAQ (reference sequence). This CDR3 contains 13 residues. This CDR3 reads CASTWPLYNEQFF. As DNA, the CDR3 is TGTGCCAGCACCTGGCCCCTTTACAATGAGCAGTTCTTC.

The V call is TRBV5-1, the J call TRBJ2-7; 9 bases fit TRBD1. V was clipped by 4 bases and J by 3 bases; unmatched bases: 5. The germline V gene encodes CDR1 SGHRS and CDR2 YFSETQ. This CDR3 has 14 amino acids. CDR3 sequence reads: CASSEGQGGYEQYF. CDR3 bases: TGCGCCAGCAGCGAGGGACAGGGAGGCTACGAGCAGTACTTC.

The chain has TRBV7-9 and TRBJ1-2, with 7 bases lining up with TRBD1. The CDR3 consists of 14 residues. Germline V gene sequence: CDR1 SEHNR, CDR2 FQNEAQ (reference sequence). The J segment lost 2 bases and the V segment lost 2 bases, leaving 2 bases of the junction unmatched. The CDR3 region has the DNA TGTGCCAGCAGCTTAAGCAGGGGGAACTATGGCTACACCTTC. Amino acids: CASSLSRGNYGYTF. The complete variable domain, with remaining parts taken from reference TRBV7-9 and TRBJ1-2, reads DTGVSQNPRHKITKRGQNVTFRCDPISEHNRLYWYRQTLGQGPEFLTYFQNEAQLEKSRLLSDRFSAERPKGSFSTLEIQRTEQGDSAMYLCASSLSRGNYGYTFGSGTRLTVV.

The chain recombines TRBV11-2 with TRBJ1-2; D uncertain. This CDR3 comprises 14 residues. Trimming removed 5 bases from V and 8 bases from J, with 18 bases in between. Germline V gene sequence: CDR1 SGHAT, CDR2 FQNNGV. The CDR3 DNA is TGTGCCAGCAGCCCCACCCCGCTGACACGAGGCTACACCTTC. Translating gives CASSPTPLTRGYTF.

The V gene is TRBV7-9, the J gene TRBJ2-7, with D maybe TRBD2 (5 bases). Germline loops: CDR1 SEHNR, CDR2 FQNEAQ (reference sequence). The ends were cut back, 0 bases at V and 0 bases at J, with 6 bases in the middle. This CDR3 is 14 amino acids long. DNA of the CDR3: TGTGCCAGCAGCTTAGCGGACTCCTCCTACGAGCAGTACTTC. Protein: CASSLADSSYEQYF. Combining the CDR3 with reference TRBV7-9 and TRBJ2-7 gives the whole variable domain DTGVSQNPRHKITKRGQNVTFRCDPISEHNRLYWYRQTLGQGPEFLTYFQNEAQLEKSRLLSDRFSAERPKGSFSTLEIQRTEQGDSAMYLCASSLADSSYEQYFGPGTRLTVT.

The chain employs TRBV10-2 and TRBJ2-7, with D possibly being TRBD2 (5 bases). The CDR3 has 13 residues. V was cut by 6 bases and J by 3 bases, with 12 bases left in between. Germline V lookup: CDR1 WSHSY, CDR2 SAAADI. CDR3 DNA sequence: TGCGCCAGCAGACGGACTTTCCTCTACGAGCAGTACTTC. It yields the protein CASRRTFLYEQYF.

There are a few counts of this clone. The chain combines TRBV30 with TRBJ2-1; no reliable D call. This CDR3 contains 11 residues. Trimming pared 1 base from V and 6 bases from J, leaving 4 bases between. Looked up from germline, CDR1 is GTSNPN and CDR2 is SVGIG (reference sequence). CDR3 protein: CAWSALNEQFF. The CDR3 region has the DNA TGTGCCTGGAGTGCCCTCAATGAGCAGTTCTTC.

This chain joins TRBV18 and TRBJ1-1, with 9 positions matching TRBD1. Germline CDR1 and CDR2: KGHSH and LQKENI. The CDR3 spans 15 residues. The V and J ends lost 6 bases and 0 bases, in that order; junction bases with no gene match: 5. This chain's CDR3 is CASSFGTGMNTEAFF. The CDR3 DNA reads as TGTGCCAGCTCCTTCGGGACAGGGATGAACACTGAAGCTTTCTTT.

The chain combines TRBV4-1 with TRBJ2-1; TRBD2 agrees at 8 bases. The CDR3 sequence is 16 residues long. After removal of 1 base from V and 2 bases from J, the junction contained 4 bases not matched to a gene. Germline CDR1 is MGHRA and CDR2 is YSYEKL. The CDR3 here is CASSQALGGAYNEQFF. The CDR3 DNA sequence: TGCGCCAGCAGCCAAGCTCTCGGGGGGGCCTACAATGAGCAGTTCTTC.

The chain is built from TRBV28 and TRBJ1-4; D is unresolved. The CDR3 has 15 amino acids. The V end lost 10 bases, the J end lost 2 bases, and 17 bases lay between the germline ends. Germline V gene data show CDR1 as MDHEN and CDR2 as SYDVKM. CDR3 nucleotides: TGTGCCACCCATCCTCTGGTAACTACTAATGAAAAACTGTTTTTT. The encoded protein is CATHPLVTTNEKLFF.

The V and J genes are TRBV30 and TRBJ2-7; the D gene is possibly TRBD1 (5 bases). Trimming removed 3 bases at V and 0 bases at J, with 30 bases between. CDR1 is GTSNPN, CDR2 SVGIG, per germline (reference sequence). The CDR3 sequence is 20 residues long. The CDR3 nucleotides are TGTGCCTGGAGAGGCAGGGAAGAGTCCACCCAATACATCGGCTCCTACGAGCAGTACTTC. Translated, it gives CAWRGREESTQYIGSYEQYF.

CDR3 region: CAWSVGRGYEQYF. CDR3 coding DNA: TGTGCCTGGAGTGTAGGTCGGGGCTACGAGCAGTACTTC. The genes are TRBV30 and TRBJ2-7; possible D gene TRBD2, 5 bases. CDR3 length: 13 residues. Trimming removed 0 bases from V and 3 bases from J, with 9 bases in between. Germline-derived CDR1 and CDR2 are GTSNPN and SVGIG (reference sequence).

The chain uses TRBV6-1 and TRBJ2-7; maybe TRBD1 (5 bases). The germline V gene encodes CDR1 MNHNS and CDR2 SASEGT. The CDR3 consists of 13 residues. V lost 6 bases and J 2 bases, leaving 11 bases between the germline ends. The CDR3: CASSHRTPYEQYF. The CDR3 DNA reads TGTGCCAGCAGCCACAGGACCCCCTACGAGCAGTACTTC.

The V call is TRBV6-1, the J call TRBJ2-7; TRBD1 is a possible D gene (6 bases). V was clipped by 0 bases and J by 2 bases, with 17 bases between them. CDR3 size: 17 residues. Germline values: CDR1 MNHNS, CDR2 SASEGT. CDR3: CASSEALDSLRAYEQYF. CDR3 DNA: TGTGCCAGCAGTGAAGCGCTGGACAGTTTGAGAGCCTACGAGCAGTACTTC.

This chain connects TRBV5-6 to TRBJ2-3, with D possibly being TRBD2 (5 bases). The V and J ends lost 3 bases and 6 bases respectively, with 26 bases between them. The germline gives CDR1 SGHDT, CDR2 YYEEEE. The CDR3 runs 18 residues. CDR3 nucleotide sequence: TGTGCCAGCAGCTCCCCCCCCTGGGAAGCGGAGATACAGGATACGCAGTATTTT. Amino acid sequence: CASSSPPWEAEIQDTQYF.

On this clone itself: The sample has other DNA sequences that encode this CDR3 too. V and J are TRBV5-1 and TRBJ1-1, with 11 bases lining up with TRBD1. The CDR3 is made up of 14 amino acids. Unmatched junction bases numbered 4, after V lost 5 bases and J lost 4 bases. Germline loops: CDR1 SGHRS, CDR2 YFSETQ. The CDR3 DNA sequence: TGCGCCAGCAGTTCCGGGACAGGGGGCACTGAAGCTTTCTTT. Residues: CASSSGTGGTEAFF.

CDR3 in amino acids: CATSRDQGTHEKLFF. The CDR3, as DNA: TGTGCCACCAGCAGAGATCAGGGGACGCATGAAAAACTGTTTTTT. The gene calls are TRBV15 and TRBJ1-4; D may be TRBD1 (6 bases). V was trimmed by 0 bases and J by 6 bases, leaving 11 bases between them. CDR1 LNHNV and CDR2 YYDKDF come from the germline V gene (reference sequence). This CDR3 contains 15 residues. The variable domain in full, completed from reference TRBV15 and TRBJ1-4, reads DAMVIQNPRYQVTQFGKPVTLSCSQTLNHNVMYWYQQKSSQAPKLLFHYYDKDFNNEADTPDNFQSRRPNTSFCFLDIRSPGLGDTAMYLCATSRDQGTHEKLFFGSGTQLSVL.

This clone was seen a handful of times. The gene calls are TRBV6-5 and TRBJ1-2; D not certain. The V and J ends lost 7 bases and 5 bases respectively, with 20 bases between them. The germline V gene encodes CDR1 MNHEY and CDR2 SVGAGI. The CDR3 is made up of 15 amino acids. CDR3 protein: CASNPIGKALYGYTF. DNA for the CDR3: TGTGCCAGCAATCCCATCGGGAAGGCTCTATATGGCTACACCTTC.

The CDR3 DNA sequence: TGCGCCAGCAGCTTGATCCAGATCAACACCGGGGAGCTGTTTTTT. Its protein is CASSLIQINTGELFF. The chain is built from TRBV5-1 and TRBJ2-2; D is uncertain. This CDR3 has 15 amino acids. Trimming shortened V by 1 base and J by 2 bases, and 9 bases separated the two germline ends. CDR1 SGHRS and CDR2 YFSETQ come from the germline V gene.

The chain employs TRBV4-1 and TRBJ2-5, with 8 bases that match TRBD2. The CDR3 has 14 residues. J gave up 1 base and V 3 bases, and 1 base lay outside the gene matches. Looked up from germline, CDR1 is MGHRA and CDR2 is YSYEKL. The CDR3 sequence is CASSQLAGQETQYF. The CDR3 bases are TGCGCCAGCAGCCAGCTAGCGGGCCAAGAGACCCAGTACTTC.

The chain's CDR3 is CASSLGSGGYEQYF. The CDR3 DNA sequence: TGTGCCAGCAGCTTGGGTAGCGGGGGATACGAGCAGTACTTC. V gene TRBV5-6 combines with J gene TRBJ2-7; 9 bases are shared with TRBD2. CDR1 is SGHDT and CDR2 is YYEEEE in the germline V gene. CDR3 length: 14 amino acids. V was clipped by 0 bases and J by 4 bases; unmatched bases: 2.